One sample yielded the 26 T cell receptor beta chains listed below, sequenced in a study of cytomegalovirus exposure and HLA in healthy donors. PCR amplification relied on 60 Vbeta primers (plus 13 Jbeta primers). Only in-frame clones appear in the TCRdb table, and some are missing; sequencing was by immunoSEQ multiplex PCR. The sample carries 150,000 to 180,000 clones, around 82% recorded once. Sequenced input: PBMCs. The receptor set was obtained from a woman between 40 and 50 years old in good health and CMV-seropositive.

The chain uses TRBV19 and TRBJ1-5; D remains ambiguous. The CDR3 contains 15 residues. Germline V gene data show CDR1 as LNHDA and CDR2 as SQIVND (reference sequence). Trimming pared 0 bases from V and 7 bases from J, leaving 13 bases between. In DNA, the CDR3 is TGTGCCAGTAGTATAGAGGGAGTGCGAGAACAGCCCCAGCATTTT. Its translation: CASSIEGVREQPQHF.

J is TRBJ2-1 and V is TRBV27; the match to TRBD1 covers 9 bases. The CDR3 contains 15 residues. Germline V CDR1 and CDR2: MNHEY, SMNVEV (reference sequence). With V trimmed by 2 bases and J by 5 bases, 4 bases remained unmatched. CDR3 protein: CASSLTGTGNNEQFF. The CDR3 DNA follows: TGTGCCAGCAGTTTAACCGGGACAGGGAACAATGAGCAGTTCTTC.

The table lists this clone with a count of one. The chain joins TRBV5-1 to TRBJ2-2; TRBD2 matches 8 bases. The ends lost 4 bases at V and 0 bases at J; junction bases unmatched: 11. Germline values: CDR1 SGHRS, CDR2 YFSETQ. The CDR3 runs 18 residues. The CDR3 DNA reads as TGCGCCAGCAGCCCCCCCCTACTAGCGGTCGCGAACACCGGGGAGCTGTTTTTT. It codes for CASSPPLLAVANTGELFF.

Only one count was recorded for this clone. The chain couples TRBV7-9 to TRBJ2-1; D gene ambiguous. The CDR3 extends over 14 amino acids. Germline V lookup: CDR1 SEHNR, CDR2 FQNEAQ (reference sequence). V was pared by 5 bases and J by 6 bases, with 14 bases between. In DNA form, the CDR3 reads TGTGCCAGCAGCCGCTCCGGCGGCGTCAATGAGCAGTTCTTC. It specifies CASSRSGGVNEQFF.

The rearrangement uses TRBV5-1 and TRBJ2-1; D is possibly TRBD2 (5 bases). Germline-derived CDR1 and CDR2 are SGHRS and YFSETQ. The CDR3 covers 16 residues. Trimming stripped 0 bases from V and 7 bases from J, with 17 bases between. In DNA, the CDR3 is TGCGCCAGCAGCTTGGGGCCCTCCAAGCCGGGGAATGAGCAGTTCTTC. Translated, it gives CASSLGPSKPGNEQFF.

CDR3 protein: CASSPSGHPYNEQFF. The CDR3 DNA reads as TGTGCCAGCAGCCCCTCAGGGCATCCCTACAATGAGCAGTTCTTC. The V and J genes are TRBV14 and TRBJ2-1, with D maybe TRBD1 (5 bases). This CDR3 is 15 amino acids long. The V gene lost 4 bases and the J gene lost 2 bases, with 12 bases spanning the gap. Germline V gene data show CDR1 as SGHDN and CDR2 as FVKESK. Looking up the rest from reference TRBV14 and TRBJ2-1 gives the full variable domain: EAGVTQFPSHSVIEKGQTVTLRCDPISGHDNLYWYRRVMGKEIKFLLHFVKESKQDESGMPNNRFLAERTGGTYSTLKVQPAELEDSGVYFCASSPSGHPYNEQFFGPGTRLTVL.

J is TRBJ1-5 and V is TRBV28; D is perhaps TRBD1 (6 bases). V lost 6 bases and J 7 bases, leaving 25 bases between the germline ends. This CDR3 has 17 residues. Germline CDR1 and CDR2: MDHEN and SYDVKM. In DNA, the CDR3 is TGTGCCAGCAGAAATTCTCAGACGACAGGAATGTCCCAGCCCCAGCATTTT. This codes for CASRNSQTTGMSQPQHF.

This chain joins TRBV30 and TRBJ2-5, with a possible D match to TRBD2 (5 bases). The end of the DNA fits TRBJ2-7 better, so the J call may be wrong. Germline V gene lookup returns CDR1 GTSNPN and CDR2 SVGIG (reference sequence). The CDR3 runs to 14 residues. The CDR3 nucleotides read TGTGCCTGGAGTGTTGGGAGAATTTCCTACGAGCAGTACTTC. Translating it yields CAWSVGRISYEQYF.

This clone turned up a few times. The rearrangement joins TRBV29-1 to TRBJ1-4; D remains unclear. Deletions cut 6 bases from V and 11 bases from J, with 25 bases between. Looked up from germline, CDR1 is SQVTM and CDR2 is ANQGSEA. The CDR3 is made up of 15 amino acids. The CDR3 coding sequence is TGCAGCGTGACAAAACAGTGGCTTGGGAGTGAGAAACTGTTTTTT. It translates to CSVTKQWLGSEKLFF.

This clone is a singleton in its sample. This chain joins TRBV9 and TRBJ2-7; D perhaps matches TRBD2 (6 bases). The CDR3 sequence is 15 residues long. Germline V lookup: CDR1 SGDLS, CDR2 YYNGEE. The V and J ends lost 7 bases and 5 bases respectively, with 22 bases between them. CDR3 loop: CASSPGYGSGHEQYF. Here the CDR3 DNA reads TGTGCCAGCTCCCCTGGGTACGGGAGCGGGCACGAGCAGTACTTC.

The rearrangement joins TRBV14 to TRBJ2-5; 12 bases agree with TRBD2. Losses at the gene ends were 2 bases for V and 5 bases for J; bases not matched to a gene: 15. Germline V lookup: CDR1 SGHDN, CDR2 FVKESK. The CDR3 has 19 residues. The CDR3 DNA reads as TGTGCCAGCAGCCAAAGAACTAGCGGGAGGTTCCCCTCCAGGGAGACCCAGTACTTC. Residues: CASSQRTSGRFPSRETQYF.

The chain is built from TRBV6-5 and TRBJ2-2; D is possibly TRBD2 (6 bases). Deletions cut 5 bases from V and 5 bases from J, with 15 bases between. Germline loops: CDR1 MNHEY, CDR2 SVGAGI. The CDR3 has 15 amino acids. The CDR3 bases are TGTGCCAGCAGTCCCCCGGGACTTAAAACCGGGGAGCTGTTTTTT. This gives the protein CASSPPGLKTGELFF.

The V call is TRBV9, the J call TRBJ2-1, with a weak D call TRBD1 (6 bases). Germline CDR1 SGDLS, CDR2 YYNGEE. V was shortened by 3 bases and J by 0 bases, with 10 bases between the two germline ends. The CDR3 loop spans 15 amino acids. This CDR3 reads CASSEGHFSYNEQFF. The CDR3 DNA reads TGTGCCAGCAGCGAGGGACACTTCTCCTACAATGAGCAGTTCTTC. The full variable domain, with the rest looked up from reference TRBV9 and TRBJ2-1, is DSGVTQTPKHLITATGQRVTLRCSPRSGDLSVYWYQQSLDQGLQFLIQYYNGEERAKGNILERFSAQQFPDLHSELNLSSLELGDSALYFCASSEGHFSYNEQFFGPGTRLTVL.

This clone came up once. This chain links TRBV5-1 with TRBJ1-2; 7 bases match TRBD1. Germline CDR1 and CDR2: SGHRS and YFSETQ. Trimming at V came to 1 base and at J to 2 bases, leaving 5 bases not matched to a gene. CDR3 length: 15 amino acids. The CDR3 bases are TGCGCCAGCAGCTTGCGACAGGGCCCCAACTATGGCTACACCTTC. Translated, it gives CASSLRQGPNYGYTF.

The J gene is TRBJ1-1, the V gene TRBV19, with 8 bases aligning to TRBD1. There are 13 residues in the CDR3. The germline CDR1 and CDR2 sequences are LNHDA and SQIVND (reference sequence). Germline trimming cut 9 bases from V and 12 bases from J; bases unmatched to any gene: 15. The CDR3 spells CASQQGGKKLTFF. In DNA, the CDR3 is TGTGCCAGCCAACAGGGGGGAAAGAAATTAACTTTCTTT.

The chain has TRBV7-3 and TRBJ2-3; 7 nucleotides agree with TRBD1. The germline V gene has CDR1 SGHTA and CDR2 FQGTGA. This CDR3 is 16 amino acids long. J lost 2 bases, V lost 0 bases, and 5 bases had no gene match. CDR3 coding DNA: TGTGCCAGCAGCTTAACGGGACAGAAGGACACAGATACGCAGTATTTT. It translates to CASSLTGQKDTDTQYF.

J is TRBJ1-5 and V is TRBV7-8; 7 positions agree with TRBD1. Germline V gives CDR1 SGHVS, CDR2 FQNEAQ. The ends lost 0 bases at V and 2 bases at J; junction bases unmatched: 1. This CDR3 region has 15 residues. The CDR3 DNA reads TGTGCCAGCAGCTTAGCAGGGGGCGGCAATCAGCCCCAGCATTTT. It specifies CASSLAGGGNQPQHF.

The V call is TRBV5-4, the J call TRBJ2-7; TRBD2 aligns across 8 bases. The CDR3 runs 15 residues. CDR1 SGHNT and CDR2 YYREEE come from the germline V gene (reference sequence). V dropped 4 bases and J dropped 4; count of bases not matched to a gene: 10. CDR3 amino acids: CASSLRGAGQYEQYF. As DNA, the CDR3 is TGTGCCAGCAGCCTGCGGGGGGCGGGTCAGTACGAGCAGTACTTC.

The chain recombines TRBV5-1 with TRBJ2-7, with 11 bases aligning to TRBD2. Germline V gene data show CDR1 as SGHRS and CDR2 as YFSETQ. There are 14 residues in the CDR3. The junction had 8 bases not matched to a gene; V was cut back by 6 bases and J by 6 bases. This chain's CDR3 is CASKTTSGVSEQYF. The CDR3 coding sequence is TGCGCCAGCAAGACGACTAGCGGGGTTTCCGAGCAGTACTTC.

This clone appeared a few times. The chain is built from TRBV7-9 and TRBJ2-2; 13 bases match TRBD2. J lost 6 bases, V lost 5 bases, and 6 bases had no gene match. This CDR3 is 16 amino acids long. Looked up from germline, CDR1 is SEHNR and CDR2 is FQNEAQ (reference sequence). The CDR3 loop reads CASSPGLAGVSGELFF. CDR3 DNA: TGTGCCAGCAGCCCCGGACTAGCGGGAGTGTCCGGGGAGCTGTTTTTT.

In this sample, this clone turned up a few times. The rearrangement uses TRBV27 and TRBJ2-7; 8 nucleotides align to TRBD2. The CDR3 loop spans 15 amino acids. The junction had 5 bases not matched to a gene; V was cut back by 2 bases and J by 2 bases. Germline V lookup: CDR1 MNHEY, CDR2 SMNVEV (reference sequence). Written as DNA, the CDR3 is TGTGCCAGCAGTTTAGCTAGCGGGTCCCCCTACGAGCAGTACTTC. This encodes CASSLASGSPYEQYF.

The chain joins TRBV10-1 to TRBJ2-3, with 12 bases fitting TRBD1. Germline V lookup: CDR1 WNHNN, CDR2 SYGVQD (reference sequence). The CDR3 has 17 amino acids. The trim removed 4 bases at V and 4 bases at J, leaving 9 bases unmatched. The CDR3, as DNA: TGCGCCAGCAGTGCTATTACCGGGACAGGGGGCCCAGATACGCAGTATTTT. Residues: CASSAITGTGGPDTQYF.

Here the CDR3 DNA reads TGTGCCAGCAGGAGGGAAAGCACAGATACGCAGTATTTT. This sequence encodes CASRRESTDTQYF. The chain is built from TRBV9 and TRBJ2-3; tentatively, D is TRBD2 (5 bases). V was shortened by 5 bases and J by 0 bases, with 7 bases between the two germline ends. Germline loops: CDR1 SGDLS, CDR2 YYNGEE. This CDR3 has 13 residues.

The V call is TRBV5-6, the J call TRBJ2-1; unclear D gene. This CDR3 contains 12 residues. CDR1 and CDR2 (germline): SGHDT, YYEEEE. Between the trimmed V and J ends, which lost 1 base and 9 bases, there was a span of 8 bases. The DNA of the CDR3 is TGTGCCAGCAGCTTGCTACGAGGTGAGCAGTTCTTC. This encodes CASSLLRGEQFF.

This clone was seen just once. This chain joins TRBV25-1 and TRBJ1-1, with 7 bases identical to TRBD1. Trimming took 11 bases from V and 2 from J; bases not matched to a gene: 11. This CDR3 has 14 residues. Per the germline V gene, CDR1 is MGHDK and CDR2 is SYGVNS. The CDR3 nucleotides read TGTGCCGCATCCCACCGGGACAGTAACACTGAAGCTTTCTTT. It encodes CAASHRDSNTEAFF.

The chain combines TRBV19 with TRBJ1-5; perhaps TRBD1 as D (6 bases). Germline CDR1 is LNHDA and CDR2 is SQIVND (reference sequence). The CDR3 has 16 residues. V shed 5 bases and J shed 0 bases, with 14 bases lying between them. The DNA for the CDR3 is TGTGCCAGTAGTCCGGGGACGGGACATAGCAATCAGCCCCAGCATTTT. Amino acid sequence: CASSPGTGHSNQPQHF. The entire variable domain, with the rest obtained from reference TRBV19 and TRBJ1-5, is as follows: DGGITQSPKYLFRKEGQNVTLSCEQNLNHDAMYWYRQDPGQGLRLIYYSQIVNDFQKGDIAEGYSVSREKKESFPLTVTSAQKNPTAFYLCASSPGTGHSNQPQHFGDGTRLSIL.